This T cell receptor (beta chain) comes out of a study of Ad26.COV2.S vaccination and SARS-CoV-2 variants. Study in general: Doses of Ad26.COV2.S were injected into muscle once or twice, 56 days apart.

Comment on this clone: Antigen specificity is unknown.

This CDR3 is built from 16 residues. Germline loops: CDR1 SGDLS, CDR2 YYNGEE. Losses at the gene ends were 4 bases for V and 8 bases for J; bases not matched to a gene: 8. Treatment: approximately 18 received Ad26.COV2.S at low or high dose, single or two shots; about five received placebo; per-sample allocation not given. Collection of samples fell on day 63 after the first vaccine or placebo injection. Points from the study as a whole: Recipients of vaccine and of placebo showed similar breadth of their non-spike TCR repertoires.

Libraries were prepared by immunoSEQ multiplex PCR; TCRdb keeps only in-frame clonotypes and omits some of them. Here the sample spans more than 300,000 clones, about 86% being singletons. The genes are TRBV9 and TRBJ1-6; 11 bases agree with TRBD1. This sequence was found in a person aged 18 to 59 who received the Ad26.COV2.S COVID-19 vaccine or a placebo. Sequences were derived from peripheral blood, sampled in a trial of Ad26.COV2.S vaccine versus placebo. CDR3 DNA sequence: TGTGCCAGCAGCTTCTCCGGGACAGGGGGAGATTCACCCCTCCACTTT. This encodes CASSFSGTGGDSPLHF.